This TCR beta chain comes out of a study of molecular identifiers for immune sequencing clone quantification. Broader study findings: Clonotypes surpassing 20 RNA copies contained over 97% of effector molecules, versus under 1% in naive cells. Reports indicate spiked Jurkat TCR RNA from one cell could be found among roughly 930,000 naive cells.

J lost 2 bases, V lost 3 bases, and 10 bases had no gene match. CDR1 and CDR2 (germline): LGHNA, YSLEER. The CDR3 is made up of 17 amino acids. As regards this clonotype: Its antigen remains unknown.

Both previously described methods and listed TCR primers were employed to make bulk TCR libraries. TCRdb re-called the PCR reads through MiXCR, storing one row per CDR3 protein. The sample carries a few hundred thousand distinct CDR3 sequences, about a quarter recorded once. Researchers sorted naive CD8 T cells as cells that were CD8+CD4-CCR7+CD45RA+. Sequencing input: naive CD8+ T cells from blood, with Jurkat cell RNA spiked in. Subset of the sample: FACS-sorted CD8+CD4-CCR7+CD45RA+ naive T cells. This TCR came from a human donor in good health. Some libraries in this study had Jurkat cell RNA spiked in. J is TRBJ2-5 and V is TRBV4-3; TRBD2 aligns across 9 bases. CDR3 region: CASSQRFSGGPQETQYF. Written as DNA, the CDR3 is TGCGCCAGCAGCCAGCGATTTAGCGGGGGCCCTCAAGAGACCCAGTACTTC.